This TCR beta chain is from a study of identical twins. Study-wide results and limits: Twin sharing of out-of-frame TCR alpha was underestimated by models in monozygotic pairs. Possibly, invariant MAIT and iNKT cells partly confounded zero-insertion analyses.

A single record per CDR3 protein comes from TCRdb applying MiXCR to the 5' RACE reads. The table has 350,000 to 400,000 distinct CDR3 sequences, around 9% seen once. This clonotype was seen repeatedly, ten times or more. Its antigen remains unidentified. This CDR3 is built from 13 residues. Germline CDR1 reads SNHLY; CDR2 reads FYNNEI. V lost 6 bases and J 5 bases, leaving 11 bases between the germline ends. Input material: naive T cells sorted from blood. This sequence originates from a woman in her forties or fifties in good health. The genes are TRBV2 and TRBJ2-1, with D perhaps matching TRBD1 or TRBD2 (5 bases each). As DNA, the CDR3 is TGTGCCAGCAGACGAGGGGTTAACAATGAGCAGTTCTTC. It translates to CASRRGVNNEQFF.